This is a list of T cell receptor beta chains from one sample in a study of blood T cell repertoires in COVID-19. The protocol was immunoSEQ multiplex PCR, while the TCRdb copy is restricted to in-frame clones and leaves out a portion. The sample records a few hundred thousand clones, approximately 92% being singletons. The sequencing sample was made of peripheral blood. Receptor source: a woman in her 30s with COVID-19, enrolled during active disease. Both conserved end residues are part of each CDR3. The order of the fields is clone size, D gene, J gene, V gene, CDR3 protein, CDR3 DNA. The D gene is left open where the match is weak. Size tells how often a clone was seen (once, few, many) or the class of an expanded clone, and some rows leave it out.

clone_size: .; d_call: .; j_call: TRBJ1-1; v_call: TRBV10-3; cdr3_aa: CAISPGVEAFF; cdr3_nt: TGTGCCATCAGCCCGGGAGTGGAAGCTTTCTTT
clone_size: .; d_call: TRBD1; j_call: TRBJ1-2; v_call: TRBV29-1; cdr3_aa: CSIAGGDGYTF; cdr3_nt: TGCAGCATAGCAGGGGGCGATGGCTACACCTTC
clone_size: once; d_call: .; j_call: TRBJ1-3; v_call: TRBV9; cdr3_aa: CASSVAPSSGNTIYF; cdr3_nt: TGTGCCAGCAGCGTAGCACCGAGCTCTGGAAACACCATATATTTT
clone_size: .; d_call: TRBD1; j_call: TRBJ2-3; v_call: TRBV2; cdr3_aa: CASSGDRATLDTQYF; cdr3_nt: TGTGCCAGCAGTGGGGACAGAGCCACCCTGGATACGCAGTATTTT
clone_size: .; d_call: TRBD2; j_call: TRBJ2-3; v_call: TRBV9; cdr3_aa: CASSVDGSGSGDTQYF; cdr3_nt: TGTGCCAGCAGCGTAGACGGTAGCGGGAGTGGAGATACGCAGTATTTT
clone_size: .; d_call: .; j_call: TRBJ1-2; v_call: TRBV6-1; cdr3_aa: CASSEGLYGYTF; cdr3_nt: TGTGCCAGCAGTGAGGGACTCTATGGCTACACCTTC
clone_size: .; d_call: .; j_call: TRBJ1-2; v_call: TRBV9; cdr3_aa: CASSVGGPNYGYTF; cdr3_nt: TGTGCCAGCAGCGTAGGGGGCCCTAACTATGGCTACACCTTC
clone_size: .; d_call: .; j_call: TRBJ1-2; v_call: TRBV15; cdr3_aa: CATSRDTAGGYTF; cdr3_nt: TGTGCCACCAGCAGAGATACGGCGGGCGGCTACACCTTC
clone_size: .; d_call: .; j_call: TRBJ2-1; v_call: TRBV7-9; cdr3_aa: CASSLGDYRAKGNEQFF; cdr3_nt: TGTGCCAGCAGCTTGGGTGACTACAGGGCAAAGGGCAATGAGCAGTTCTTC
clone_size: .; d_call: .; j_call: TRBJ1-1; v_call: TRBV28; cdr3_aa: CASSPAGGFDTEAFF; cdr3_nt: TGTGCCAGCAGTCCCGCCGGAGGGTTCGACACTGAAGCTTTCTTT
clone_size: .; d_call: TRBD2; j_call: TRBJ2-5; v_call: TRBV14; cdr3_aa: CASSQRRREGETQYF; cdr3_nt: TGTGCCAGCAGCCAACGAAGGAGGGAGGGGGAGACCCAGTACTTC
clone_size: .; d_call: .; j_call: TRBJ1-1; v_call: TRBV28; cdr3_aa: CASSRQTNTEAFF; cdr3_nt: TGTGCCAGCAGCAGGCAAACGAACACTGAAGCTTTCTTT
clone_size: .; d_call: .; j_call: TRBJ1-3; v_call: TRBV7-9; cdr3_aa: CASSLLTGSPGNTIYF; cdr3_nt: TGTGCCAGCAGCTTATTAACAGGGTCGCCTGGAAACACCATATATTTT
clone_size: few; d_call: TRBD1; j_call: TRBJ2-7; v_call: TRBV7-9; cdr3_aa: CASSLDRGYEQYF; cdr3_nt: TGTGCCAGCAGCTTGGACAGGGGTTACGAGCAGTACTTC
clone_size: few; d_call: .; j_call: TRBJ2-2; v_call: TRBV28; cdr3_aa: CASSFRTALRSNTGELFF; cdr3_nt: TGTGCCAGCAGTTTCAGGACAGCTCTACGCTCGAACACCGGGGAGCTGTTTTTT
clone_size: .; d_call: .; j_call: TRBJ1-1; v_call: TRBV7-2; cdr3_aa: CASNPLGRGGGGTEAFF; cdr3_nt: TGTGCCAGCAACCCGTTGGGGAGGGGGGGCGGAGGCACTGAAGCTTTCTTT
clone_size: .; d_call: .; j_call: TRBJ1-6; v_call: TRBV14; cdr3_aa: CASSQDGGNNSPLHF; cdr3_nt: TGTGCCAGCAGCCAAGATGGAGGGAATAATTCACCCCTCCACTTT
clone_size: .; d_call: .; j_call: TRBJ1-3; v_call: TRBV4-3; cdr3_aa: CASSQDRSPGNTIYF; cdr3_nt: TGCGCCAGCAGCCAAGATCGGTCCCCTGGAAACACCATATATTTT
clone_size: .; d_call: TRBD1; j_call: TRBJ1-2; v_call: TRBV19; cdr3_aa: CASSTGTGYYGYTF; cdr3_nt: TGTGCCAGTAGCACCGGGACAGGGTACTATGGCTACACCTTC
clone_size: .; d_call: .; j_call: TRBJ1-5; v_call: TRBV7-9; cdr3_aa: CASSLGQVGNQPQHF; cdr3_nt: TGTGCCAGCAGCTTAGGACAGGTCGGGAATCAGCCCCAGCATTTT
clone_size: .; d_call: TRBD1; j_call: TRBJ2-6; v_call: TRBV29-1; cdr3_aa: CSVKGGNSGANVLTF; cdr3_nt: TGCAGCGTCAAAGGGGGCAACTCTGGGGCCAACGTCCTGACTTTC
clone_size: .; d_call: .; j_call: TRBJ2-7; v_call: TRBV6-1; cdr3_aa: CASSEWAGMSSYEQYF; cdr3_nt: TGTGCCAGCAGTGAATGGGCGGGGATGAGCTCCTACGAGCAGTACTTC